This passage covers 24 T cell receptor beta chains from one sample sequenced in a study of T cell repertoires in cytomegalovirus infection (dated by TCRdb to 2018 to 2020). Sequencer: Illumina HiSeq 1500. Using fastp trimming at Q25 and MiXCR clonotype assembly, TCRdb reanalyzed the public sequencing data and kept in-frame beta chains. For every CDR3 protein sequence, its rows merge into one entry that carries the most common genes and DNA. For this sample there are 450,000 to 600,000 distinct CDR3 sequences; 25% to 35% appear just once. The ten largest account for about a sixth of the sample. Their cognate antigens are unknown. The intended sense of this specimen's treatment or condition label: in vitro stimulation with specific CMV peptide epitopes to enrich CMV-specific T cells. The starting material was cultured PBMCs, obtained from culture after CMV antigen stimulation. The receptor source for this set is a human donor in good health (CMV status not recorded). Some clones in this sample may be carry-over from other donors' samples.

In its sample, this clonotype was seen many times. In DNA form, the CDR3 reads TGTGCCAGCAGTGAAGCGGCGTCTGGGGCCAACGTCCTGACTTTC. Protein product: CASSEAASGANVLTF. The gene calls are TRBV6-1 and TRBJ2-6; D gene unclear. Looked up from germline, CDR1 is MNHNS and CDR2 is SASEGT. This CDR3 has 15 amino acids. V lost 0 bases and J 1 base, leaving 4 bases between the germline ends.

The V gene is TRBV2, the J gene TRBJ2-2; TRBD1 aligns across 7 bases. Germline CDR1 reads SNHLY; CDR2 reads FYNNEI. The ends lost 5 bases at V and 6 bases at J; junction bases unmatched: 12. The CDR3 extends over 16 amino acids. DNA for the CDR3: TGTGCCAGCAGTTACTCGGGACAGAGAGTTTCCGGGGAGCTGTTTTTT. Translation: CASSYSGQRVSGELFF.

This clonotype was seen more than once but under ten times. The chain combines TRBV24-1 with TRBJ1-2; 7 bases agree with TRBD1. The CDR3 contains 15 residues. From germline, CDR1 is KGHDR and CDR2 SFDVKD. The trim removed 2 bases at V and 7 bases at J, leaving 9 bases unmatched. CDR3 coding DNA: TGTGCCACCAGTGATTACGGGACAGCCATCGGTGGCTACACCTTC. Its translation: CATSDYGTAIGGYTF.

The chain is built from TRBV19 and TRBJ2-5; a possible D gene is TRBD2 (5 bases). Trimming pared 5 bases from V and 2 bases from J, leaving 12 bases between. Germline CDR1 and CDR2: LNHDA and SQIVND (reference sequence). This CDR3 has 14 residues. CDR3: CASSVRRGQETQYF. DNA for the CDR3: TGTGCCAGTAGTGTCCGACGGGGACAAGAGACCCAGTACTTC.

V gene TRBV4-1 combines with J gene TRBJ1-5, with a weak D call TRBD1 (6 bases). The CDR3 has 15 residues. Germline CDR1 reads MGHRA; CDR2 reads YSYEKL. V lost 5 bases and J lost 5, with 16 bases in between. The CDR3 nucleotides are TGCGCCAGCAGCTTACCCGACAGGCAAGATCAGCCCCAGCATTTT. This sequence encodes CASSLPDRQDQPQHF.

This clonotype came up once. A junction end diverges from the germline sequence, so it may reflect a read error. CDR3 DNA: TGTGCCAGCAGTTCGGGCACTAACTGGCACTTC. This encodes CASSSGTNWHF. J is TRBJ2-4 and V is TRBV27; D is uncertain. The CDR3 extends over 11 amino acids. The germline V gene encodes CDR1 MNHEY and CDR2 SMNVEV (reference sequence).

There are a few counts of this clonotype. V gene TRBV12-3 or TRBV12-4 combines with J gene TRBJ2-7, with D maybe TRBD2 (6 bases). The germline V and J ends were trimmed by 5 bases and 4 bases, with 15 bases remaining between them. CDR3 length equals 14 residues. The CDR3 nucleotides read TGTGCCAGCAGTCCCGGGGCTAGCGTATACGAGCAGTACGTC. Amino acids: CASSPGASVYEQYV.

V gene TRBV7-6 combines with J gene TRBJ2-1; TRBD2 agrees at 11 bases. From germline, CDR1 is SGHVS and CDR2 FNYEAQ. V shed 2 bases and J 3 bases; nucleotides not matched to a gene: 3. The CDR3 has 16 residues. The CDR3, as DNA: TGTGCCAGCAGCTTATTAACTAGCGGGAGCTACAATGAGCAGTTCTTC. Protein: CASSLLTSGSYNEQFF.

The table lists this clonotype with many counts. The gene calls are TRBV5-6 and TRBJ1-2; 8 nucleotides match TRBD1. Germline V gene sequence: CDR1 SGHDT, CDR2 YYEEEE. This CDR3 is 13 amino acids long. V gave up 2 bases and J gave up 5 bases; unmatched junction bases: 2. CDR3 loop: CASSFGQGYGYTF. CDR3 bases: TGTGCCAGCAGCTTCGGACAGGGTTATGGCTACACCTTC.

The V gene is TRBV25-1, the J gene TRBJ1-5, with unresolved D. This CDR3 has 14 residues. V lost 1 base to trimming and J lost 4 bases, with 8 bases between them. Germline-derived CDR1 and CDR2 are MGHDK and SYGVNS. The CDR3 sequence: CASSELEGNQPQHF. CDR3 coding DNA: TGTGCCAGCAGTGAATTAGAGGGAAATCAGCCCCAGCATTTT.

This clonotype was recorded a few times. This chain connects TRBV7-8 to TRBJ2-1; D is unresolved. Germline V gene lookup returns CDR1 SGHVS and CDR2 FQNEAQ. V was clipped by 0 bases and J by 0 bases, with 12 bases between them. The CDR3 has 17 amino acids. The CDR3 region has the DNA TGTGCCAGCAGCTTAGCGCTGGGCCGCAGCTCCTACAATGAGCAGTTCTTC. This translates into CASSLALGRSSYNEQFF.

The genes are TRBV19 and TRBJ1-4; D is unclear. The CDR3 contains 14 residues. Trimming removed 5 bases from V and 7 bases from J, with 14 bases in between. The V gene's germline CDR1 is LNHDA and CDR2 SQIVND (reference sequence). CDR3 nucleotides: TGTGCCAGTAGTTGGTGGCTTACGGCTGAAAAACTGTTTTTT. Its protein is CASSWWLTAEKLFF.

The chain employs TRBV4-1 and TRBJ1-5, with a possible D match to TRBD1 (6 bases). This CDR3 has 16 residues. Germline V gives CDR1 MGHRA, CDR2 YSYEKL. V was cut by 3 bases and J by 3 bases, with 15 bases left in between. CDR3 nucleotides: TGCGCCAGCAGCCAGCCGGTCCAGGGGTACAATCAGCCCCAGCATTTT. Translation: CASSQPVQGYNQPQHF.

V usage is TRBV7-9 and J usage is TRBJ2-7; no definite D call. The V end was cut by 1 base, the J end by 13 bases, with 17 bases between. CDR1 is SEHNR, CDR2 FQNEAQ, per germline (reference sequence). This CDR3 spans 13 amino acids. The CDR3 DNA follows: TGTGCCAGCAGCTTAGACGCAATTAGACTTGTATACTTC. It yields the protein CASSLDAIRLVYF.

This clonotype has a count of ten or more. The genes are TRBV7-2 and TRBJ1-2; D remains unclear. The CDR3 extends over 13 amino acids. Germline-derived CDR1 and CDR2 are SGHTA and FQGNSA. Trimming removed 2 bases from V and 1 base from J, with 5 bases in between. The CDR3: CASSLPDNYGYTF. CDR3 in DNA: TGTGCCAGCAGCTTACCAGATAACTATGGCTACACCTTC.

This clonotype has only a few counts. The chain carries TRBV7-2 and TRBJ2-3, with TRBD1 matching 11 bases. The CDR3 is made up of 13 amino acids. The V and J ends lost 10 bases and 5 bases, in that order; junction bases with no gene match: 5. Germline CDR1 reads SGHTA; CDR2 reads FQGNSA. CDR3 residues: CAIGTGGLDTQYF. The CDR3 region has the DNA TGTGCCATTGGGACAGGGGGTTTAGATACGCAGTATTTT.

Here the CDR3 reads CASSGLAGFEQFF. The CDR3 DNA reads TGTGCCAGTAGTGGACTAGCGGGATTTGAGCAGTTCTTC. This sequence joins TRBV19 and TRBJ2-1; 12 bases map to TRBD2. The V segment lost 5 bases and the J segment 9 bases; nucleotides outside the gene matches: 2. Germline CDR1 LNHDA, CDR2 SQIVND (reference sequence). The CDR3 has 13 residues.

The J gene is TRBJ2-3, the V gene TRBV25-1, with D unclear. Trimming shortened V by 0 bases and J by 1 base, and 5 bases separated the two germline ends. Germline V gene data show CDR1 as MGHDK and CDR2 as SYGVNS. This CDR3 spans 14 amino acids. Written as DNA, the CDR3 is TGTGCCAGCAGTGAATATCGGGGCACAGATACGCAGTATTTT. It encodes CASSEYRGTDTQYF.

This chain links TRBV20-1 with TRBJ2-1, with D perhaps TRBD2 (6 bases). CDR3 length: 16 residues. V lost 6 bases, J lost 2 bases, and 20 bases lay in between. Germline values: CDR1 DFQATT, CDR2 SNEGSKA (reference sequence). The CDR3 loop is CSAPNSLARAYNEQFF. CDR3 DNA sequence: TGCAGTGCCCCTAATTCCCTAGCGAGGGCCTACAATGAGCAGTTCTTC.

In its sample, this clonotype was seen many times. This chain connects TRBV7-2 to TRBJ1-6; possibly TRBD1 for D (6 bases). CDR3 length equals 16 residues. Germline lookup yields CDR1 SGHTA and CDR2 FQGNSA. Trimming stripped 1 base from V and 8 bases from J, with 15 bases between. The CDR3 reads CASSLDRVRGDSPLHF. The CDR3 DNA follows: TGTGCCAGCAGCTTAGACAGGGTTAGAGGCGATTCACCCCTCCACTTT.

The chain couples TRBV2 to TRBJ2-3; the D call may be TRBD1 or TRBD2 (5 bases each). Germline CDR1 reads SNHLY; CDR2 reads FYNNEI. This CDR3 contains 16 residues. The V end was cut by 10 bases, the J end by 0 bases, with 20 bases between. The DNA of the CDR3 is TGTGCCATCCTTACACTGACAGCGGCTAGCACAGATACGCAGTATTTT. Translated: CAILTLTAASTDTQYF.

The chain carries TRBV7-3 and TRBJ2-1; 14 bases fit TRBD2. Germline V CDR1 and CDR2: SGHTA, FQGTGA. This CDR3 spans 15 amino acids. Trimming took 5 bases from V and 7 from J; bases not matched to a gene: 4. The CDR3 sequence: CASSQTSGRVNEQFF. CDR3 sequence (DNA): TGTGCCAGCAGCCAGACTAGCGGGAGGGTAAATGAGCAGTTCTTC.

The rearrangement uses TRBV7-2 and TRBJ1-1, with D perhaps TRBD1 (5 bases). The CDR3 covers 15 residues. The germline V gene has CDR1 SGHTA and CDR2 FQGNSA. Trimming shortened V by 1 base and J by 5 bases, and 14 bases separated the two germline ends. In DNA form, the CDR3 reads TGTGCCAGCAGCTTAGTTGTCGGGGAGGGGACTGAAGCTTTCTTT. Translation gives CASSLVVGEGTEAFF.

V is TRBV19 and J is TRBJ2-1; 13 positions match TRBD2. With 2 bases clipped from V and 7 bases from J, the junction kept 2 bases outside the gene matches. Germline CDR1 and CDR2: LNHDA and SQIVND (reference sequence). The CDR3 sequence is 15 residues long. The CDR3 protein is CASSIRTSGSNEQFF. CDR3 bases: TGTGCCAGTAGTATACGGACTAGCGGGAGTAATGAGCAGTTCTTC. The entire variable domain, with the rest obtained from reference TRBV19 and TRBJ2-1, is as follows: DGGITQSPKYLFRKEGQNVTLSCEQNLNHDAMYWYRQDPGQGLRLIYYSQIVNDFQKGDIAEGYSVSREKKESFPLTVTSAQKNPTAFYLCASSIRTSGSNEQFFGPGTRLTVL.